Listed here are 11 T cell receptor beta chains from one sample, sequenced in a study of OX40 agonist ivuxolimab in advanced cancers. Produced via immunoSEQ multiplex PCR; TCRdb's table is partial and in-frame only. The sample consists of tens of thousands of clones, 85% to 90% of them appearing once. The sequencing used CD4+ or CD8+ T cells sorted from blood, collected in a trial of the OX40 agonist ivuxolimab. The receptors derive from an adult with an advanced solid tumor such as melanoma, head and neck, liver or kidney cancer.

As DNA, the CDR3 is TGTGCCAGCAGCCCACGAGGCTACGAGCAGTACTTC. The encoded protein is CASSPRGYEQYF. The genes are TRBV7-8 and TRBJ2-7; D is unclear. The CDR3 length is 12 residues. V lost 5 bases, J lost 3 bases, and 8 bases lay in between. Germline V lookup: CDR1 SGHVS, CDR2 FQNEAQ.

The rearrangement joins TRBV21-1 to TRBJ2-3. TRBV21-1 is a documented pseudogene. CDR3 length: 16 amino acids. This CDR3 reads CASSKAGAVFTDTQYF. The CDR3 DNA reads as TGTGCCAGCAGCAAAGCCGGGGCCGTTTTCACAGATACGCAGTATTTT.

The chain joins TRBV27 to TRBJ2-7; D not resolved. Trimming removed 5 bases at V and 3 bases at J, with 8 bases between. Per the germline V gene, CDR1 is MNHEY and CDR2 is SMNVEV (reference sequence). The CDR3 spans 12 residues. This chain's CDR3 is CASSMGNYEQYF. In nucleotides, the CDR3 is TGTGCCAGCAGTATGGGTAACTACGAGCAGTACTTC.

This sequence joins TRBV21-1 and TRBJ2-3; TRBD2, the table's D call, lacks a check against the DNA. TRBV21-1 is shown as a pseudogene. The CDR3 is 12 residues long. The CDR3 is CASSKARDTQYF. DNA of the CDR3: TGTGCCAGCAGCAAAGCTCGTGATACGCAGTATTTT.

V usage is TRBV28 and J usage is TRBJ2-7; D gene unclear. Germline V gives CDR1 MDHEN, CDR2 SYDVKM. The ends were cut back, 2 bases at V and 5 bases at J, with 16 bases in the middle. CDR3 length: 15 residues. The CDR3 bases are TGTGCCAGCAGTTTAAGTCTTTTGGCCCTCCACGAGCAGTACTTC. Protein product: CASSLSLLALHEQYF.

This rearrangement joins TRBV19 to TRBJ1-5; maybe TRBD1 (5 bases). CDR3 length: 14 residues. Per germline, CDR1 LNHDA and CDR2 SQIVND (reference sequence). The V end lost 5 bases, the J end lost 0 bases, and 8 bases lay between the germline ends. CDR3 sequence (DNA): TGTGCCAGTAGTCTCGACAGTAGCAATCAGCCCCAGCATTTT. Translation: CASSLDSSNQPQHF.

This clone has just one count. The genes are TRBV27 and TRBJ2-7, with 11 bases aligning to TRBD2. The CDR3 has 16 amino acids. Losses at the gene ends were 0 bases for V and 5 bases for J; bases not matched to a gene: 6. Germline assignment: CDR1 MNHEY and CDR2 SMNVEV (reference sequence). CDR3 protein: CASSLSTSGRYDEQYF. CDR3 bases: TGTGCCAGCAGTTTATCTACTAGCGGGAGATACGACGAGCAGTACTTC.

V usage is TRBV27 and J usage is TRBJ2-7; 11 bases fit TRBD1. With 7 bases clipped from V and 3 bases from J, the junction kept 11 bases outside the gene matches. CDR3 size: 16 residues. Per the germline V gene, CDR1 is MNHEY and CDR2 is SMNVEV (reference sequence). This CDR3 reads CASTSSGTGGFYEQYF. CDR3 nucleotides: TGTGCCAGCACCTCATCTGGGACAGGGGGTTTCTACGAGCAGTACTTC.

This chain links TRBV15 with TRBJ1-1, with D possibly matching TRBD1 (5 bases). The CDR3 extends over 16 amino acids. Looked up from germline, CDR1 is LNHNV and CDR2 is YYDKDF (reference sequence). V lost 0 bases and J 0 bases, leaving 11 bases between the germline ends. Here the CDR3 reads CATSRDYGGMNTEAFF. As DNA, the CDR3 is TGTGCCACCAGCAGAGATTACGGGGGTATGAACACTGAAGCTTTCTTT.

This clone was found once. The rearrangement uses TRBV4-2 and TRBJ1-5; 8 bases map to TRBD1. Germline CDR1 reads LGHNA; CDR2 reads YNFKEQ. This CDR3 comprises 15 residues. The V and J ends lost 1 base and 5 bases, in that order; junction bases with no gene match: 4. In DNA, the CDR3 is TGTGCCAGCAGCCAAGGGACAGGGTCCTATCAGCCCCAGCATTTT. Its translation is CASSQGTGSYQPQHF.

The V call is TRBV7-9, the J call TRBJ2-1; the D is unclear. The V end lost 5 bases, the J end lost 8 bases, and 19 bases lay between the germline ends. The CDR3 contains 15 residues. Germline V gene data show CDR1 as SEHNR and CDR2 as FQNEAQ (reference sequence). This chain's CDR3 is CASSISIDYPHEQFF. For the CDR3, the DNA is TGTGCCAGCAGCATATCGATAGATTACCCCCATGAGCAGTTCTTC.